This T cell receptor (beta chain) was sequenced during a study of HIV-infected children after antiretroviral therapy interruption. Study-wide context: Children had CD4+ above 500, viral load below 50 copies/ml, either treatment arm. Samples from the continuous-treatment group were taken at weeks 0, 48 and 150.

In regard to this clonotype: An end of the junction does not agree with germline; a read error may underlie this.

The CDR3 is made up of 11 amino acids. Indicated treatment: PENTA 11 planned treatment interruption arm or continuous ART arm. At least 24 weeks of at least three-drug ART, in children 2 to 15 years. Unique molecular identifiers were included in an RNA-based 3' RACE TCR library. TCRdb processed the 3' RACE reads anew with MiXCR; each CDR3 protein has one entry. The sample records about 89,000 distinct CDR3 sequences, around 6.9% being singletons. The gene calls are TRBV12-3 or TRBV12-4 and TRBJ1-2; no clear D gene. Here the sequenced sample was CD45RA+ CD4+ T cells from PBMCs, pooled from several time points, taken from a donor given antiretroviral therapy, either interrupted or continuous. Subset here: naive CD4+ CD45RA+ CD45RO- T cells. This clonotype originated in a pool of human donors with HIV. CDR3 DNA sequence: TGTGCCAGCAGTTTGGGGTCGGTCCCTTTCTTC. It encodes CASSLGSVPFF.